This T cell receptor beta chain was recorded in a study of T cells in Graves' hyperthyroidism and ophthalmopathy. In the study overall: Before any treatment, at initial diagnosis, peripheral blood was collected.

TCR beta CDR3 region amplification was performed from RNA transcripts. The HTBI primer set was used in a first-round RT-PCR of the TCR CDR3. Each CDR3 protein gets one entry after TCRdb re-called the multiplex PCR reads with MiXCR. The sample includes about 400,000 distinct CDR3 sequences, more than 13% of them seen just once. Uncontrolled infection, other autoimmune disease, pregnancy and lactation each barred patients from inclusion. CDR3 length: 16 amino acids. Germline-derived CDR1 and CDR2 are MGHRA and YSYEKL. The V and J ends lost 0 bases and 3 bases, in that order; junction bases with no gene match: 7. This clonotype has more than one count but fewer than ten.

Sample: blood. The TCR sequence derives from a woman aged 30 to 39 with Graves' hyperthyroidism. V and J are TRBV4-1 and TRBJ2-7; 8 positions agree with TRBD2. The CDR3 spells CASSQDRSGGGYEQYF. CDR3 DNA: TGCGCCAGCAGCCAAGATAGGAGCGGGGGCGGCTACGAGCAGTACTTC.